One and the same sample provided the 11 T cell receptor beta chains below, sequenced in a study of Graves' ophthalmopathy and Graves' hyperthyroidism. RNA transcripts served as template for amplifying TCR beta CDR3 sequences. The first-round RT-PCR employed HTBI primers together with the Qiagen OneStep RT-PCR kit. A multiplex PCR was then performed as the second round. TCRdb re-derived calls from the multiplex PCR reads in MiXCR, one entry per CDR3 protein. Of approximately 540,000 distinct CDR3 sequences in the sample, about 40% were seen once. The source material was peripheral blood or thyroid tissue (not recorded which). Source of these receptors: an adult man with Graves' hyperthyroidism.

V is TRBV6-1 and J is TRBJ1-1, with 7 bases that match TRBD1. The V gene's germline CDR1 is MNHNS and CDR2 SASEGT. This CDR3 is built from 14 residues. Losses at the gene ends were 2 bases for V and 5 bases for J; bases not matched to a gene: 5. The CDR3 sequence: CASSEWGRGTEAFF. The CDR3 DNA sequence: TGTGCCAGCAGTGAATGGGGCAGGGGGACTGAAGCTTTCTTT.

CDR3 bases: TGTGCCAGCAGTCTAACCGGGGGGAGTGGCTACACCTTC. This encodes CASSLTGGSGYTF. The chain employs TRBV12-3 or TRBV12-4 and TRBJ1-2; D perhaps matches TRBD1 (5 bases). V was shortened by 5 bases and J by 7 bases, with 14 bases between the two germline ends. CDR3 length: 13 amino acids.

This clonotype was picked up a small number of times. V is TRBV19 and J is TRBJ1-2; 7 bases are a match to TRBD1. The CDR3 has 16 amino acids. Germline CDR1 LNHDA, CDR2 SQIVND (reference sequence). V lost 0 bases, J lost 4 bases, and 8 bases stayed unmatched. In DNA form, the CDR3 reads TGTGCCAGTAGTATAGATCGACAGGGAGGCTTCTATGGCTACACCTTC. It yields the protein CASSIDRQGGFYGYTF.

This clonotype was observed many times. CDR3 region: CASSLGTGGTGEQYF. CDR3 sequence (DNA): TGTGCCAGCAGCTTAGGGACAGGGGGTACGGGCGAGCAGTACTTC. The chain employs TRBV5-6 and TRBJ2-7; 11 bases are shared with TRBD1. In germline, CDR1 is SGHDT, CDR2 YYEEEE. V shed 2 bases, J shed 6 bases, and the junction held 7 bases outside the gene matches. CDR3 size: 15 residues.

The V call is TRBV24-1, the J call TRBJ2-2; a weak D match, TRBD1 (6 bases). The CDR3 extends over 10 amino acids. Looked up from germline, CDR1 is KGHDR and CDR2 is SFDVKD. V was cut by 9 bases and J by 8 bases, with 6 bases left in between. CDR3: CATGTGELFF. CDR3 DNA sequence: TGTGCCACCGGGACAGGGGAGCTGTTTTTT.

This chain joins TRBV29-1 and TRBJ2-7; weak D call: TRBD2 (5 bases). The CDR3 extends over 13 amino acids. V gave up 6 bases and J gave up 3 bases, with 15 bases separating them. Germline V CDR1 and CDR2: SQVTM, ANQGSEA. The CDR3 spells CSVRTGELYEQYF. The CDR3, as DNA: TGCAGCGTCCGAACCGGGGAACTCTACGAGCAGTACTTC.

This chain uses TRBV7-2 with TRBJ2-7, with TRBD2 matching over 12 bases. Losses at the gene ends were 5 bases for V and 7 bases for J; bases not matched to a gene: 9. CDR1 is SGHTA and CDR2 is FQGNSA in the germline V gene. CDR3 length equals 15 residues. CDR3 amino acids: CASSAALAGGSEQYF. For the CDR3, the DNA is TGTGCCAGCAGCGCAGCACTAGCGGGGGGCAGTGAGCAGTACTTC.

The chain has TRBV20-1 and TRBJ1-2; 11 bases are a match to TRBD1. This CDR3 is 13 amino acids long. Germline loops: CDR1 DFQATT, CDR2 SNEGSKA (reference sequence). Losses at the gene ends were 6 bases for V and 4 bases for J; bases not matched to a gene: 4. CDR3 bases: TGCAGTGCCTGGACAGGGGGCGTCTATGGCTACACCTTC. Translation gives CSAWTGGVYGYTF.

This clonotype occurred a few times. The rearrangement links TRBV7-9 to TRBJ1-2; no clear D gene. Germline CDR1 SEHNR, CDR2 FQNEAQ (reference sequence). The CDR3 extends over 14 amino acids. Trimming removed 5 bases at V and 2 bases at J, with 12 bases between. This CDR3 reads CASSLDGMNYGYTF. DNA of the CDR3: TGTGCCAGCAGCCTAGACGGTATGAACTATGGCTACACCTTC.

In its sample, this clonotype was seen a few times. This chain connects TRBV12-3 or TRBV12-4 to TRBJ2-2; TRBD2 matches 13 bases. V gave up 5 bases and J gave up 7 bases; unmatched junction bases: 7. The CDR3 totals 16 residues. CDR3 sequence reads: CASSPPGLAGHGELFF. The CDR3 DNA is TGTGCCAGCAGTCCCCCGGGACTAGCGGGGCACGGGGAGCTGTTTTTT.

The sample holds many counts of this clonotype. The CDR3, as DNA: TGTGCCAGCAGTGACCAGGGTGATGGCTACACCTTC. Its protein product is CASSDQGDGYTF. The chain employs TRBV25-1 and TRBJ1-2; D is perhaps TRBD1 (5 bases). The length of the CDR3 is 12 residues. Trimming removed 3 bases from V and 6 bases from J, with 8 bases in between. Germline V gives CDR1 MGHDK, CDR2 SYGVNS.